Shown below are 6 T cell receptor beta chains from a single sample sequenced in a study of CD8+ T cells in alopecia areata. cDNA reverse transcribed from extracted RNA served as the sequencing template. Sequencing used immunoSEQ multiplex PCR; TCRdb keeps in-frame clones, though not all of them. The profile covers fewer than 150,000 clones, with roughly two fifths appearing a single time and about 3.1% taken by the ten largest. The specimen was CD4+ T cells sorted from blood. Receptors originate from a human donor with alopecia areata.

The chain has TRBV7-9 and TRBJ1-5; 8 positions match TRBD1. From germline, CDR1 is SEHNR and CDR2 FQNEAQ (reference sequence). V shed 5 bases and J 6 bases; nucleotides not matched to a gene: 9. The CDR3 sequence is 15 residues long. CDR3 sequence: CASSSGQGGVQPQHF. Here the CDR3 DNA reads TGTGCCAGCAGCAGTGGACAGGGAGGGGTTCAGCCCCAGCATTTT.

This chain joins TRBV29-1 and TRBJ1-3; 7 bases map to TRBD1. The trim removed 3 bases at V and 0 bases at J, leaving 2 bases unmatched. The length of the CDR3 is 14 residues. The germline gives CDR1 SQVTM, CDR2 ANQGSEA. The CDR3 coding sequence is TGCAGCGTTGAGACAGGGAGCTCTGGAAACACCATATATTTT. Translated: CSVETGSSGNTIYF.

The V and J genes are TRBV30 and TRBJ1-1; D unresolved. CDR3 length equals 13 residues. The ends were cut back, 3 bases at V and 11 bases at J, with 19 bases in the middle. The V gene's germline CDR1 is GTSNPN and CDR2 SVGIG (reference sequence). The CDR3 region is CAWRLTGETSAFF. The CDR3 DNA sequence: TGTGCCTGGAGATTGACGGGAGAAACCTCGGCTTTCTTT.

This clone has only a few counts. The sample contains more than one DNA sequence encoding this CDR3. J is TRBJ2-1 and V is TRBV20-1; 7 nucleotides line up with TRBD2. The CDR3 is made up of 11 amino acids. Germline loops: CDR1 DFQATT, CDR2 SNEGSKA (reference sequence). Trimming at V came to 6 bases and at J to 6 bases, leaving 2 bases not matched to a gene. The CDR3 reads CSARTSNEQFF. The CDR3 coding sequence is TGCAGTGCACGGACTAGCAATGAGCAGTTCTTC.

This clone has a handful of counts. The chain combines TRBV29-1 with TRBJ2-1; D call uncertain. Trimming cost V 3 bases and J 8 bases, with 11 bases left between them. Per germline, CDR1 SQVTM and CDR2 ANQGSEA. This CDR3 has 12 residues. CDR3 sequence (DNA): TGCAGCGTTGACCCTGGAGCCGATGAGCAGTTCTTC. The encoded protein is CSVDPGADEQFF.

V is TRBV7-3 and J is TRBJ2-5, with D unclear. V lost 5 bases, J lost 5 bases, and 12 bases lay in between. Germline CDR1 SGHTA, CDR2 FQGTGA. The CDR3 is 13 amino acids. CDR3 bases: TGTGCCAGCAGCCCCTATGGTCGGGAGACCCAGTACTTC. Its translation: CASSPYGRETQYF.